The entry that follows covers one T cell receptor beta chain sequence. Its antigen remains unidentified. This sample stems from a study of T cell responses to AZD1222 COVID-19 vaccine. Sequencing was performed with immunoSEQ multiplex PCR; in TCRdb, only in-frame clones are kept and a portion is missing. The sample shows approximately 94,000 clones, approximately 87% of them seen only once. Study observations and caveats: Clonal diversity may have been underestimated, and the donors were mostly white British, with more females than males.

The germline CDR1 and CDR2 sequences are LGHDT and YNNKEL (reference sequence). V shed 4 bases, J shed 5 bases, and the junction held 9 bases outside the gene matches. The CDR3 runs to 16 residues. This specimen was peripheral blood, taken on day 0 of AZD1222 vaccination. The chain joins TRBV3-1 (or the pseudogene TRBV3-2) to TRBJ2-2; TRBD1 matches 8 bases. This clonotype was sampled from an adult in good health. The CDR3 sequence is CASSRTGHVVTGELFF. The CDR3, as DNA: TGTGCCAGCAGCCGGACAGGGCATGTAGTTACCGGGGAGCTGTTTTTT.